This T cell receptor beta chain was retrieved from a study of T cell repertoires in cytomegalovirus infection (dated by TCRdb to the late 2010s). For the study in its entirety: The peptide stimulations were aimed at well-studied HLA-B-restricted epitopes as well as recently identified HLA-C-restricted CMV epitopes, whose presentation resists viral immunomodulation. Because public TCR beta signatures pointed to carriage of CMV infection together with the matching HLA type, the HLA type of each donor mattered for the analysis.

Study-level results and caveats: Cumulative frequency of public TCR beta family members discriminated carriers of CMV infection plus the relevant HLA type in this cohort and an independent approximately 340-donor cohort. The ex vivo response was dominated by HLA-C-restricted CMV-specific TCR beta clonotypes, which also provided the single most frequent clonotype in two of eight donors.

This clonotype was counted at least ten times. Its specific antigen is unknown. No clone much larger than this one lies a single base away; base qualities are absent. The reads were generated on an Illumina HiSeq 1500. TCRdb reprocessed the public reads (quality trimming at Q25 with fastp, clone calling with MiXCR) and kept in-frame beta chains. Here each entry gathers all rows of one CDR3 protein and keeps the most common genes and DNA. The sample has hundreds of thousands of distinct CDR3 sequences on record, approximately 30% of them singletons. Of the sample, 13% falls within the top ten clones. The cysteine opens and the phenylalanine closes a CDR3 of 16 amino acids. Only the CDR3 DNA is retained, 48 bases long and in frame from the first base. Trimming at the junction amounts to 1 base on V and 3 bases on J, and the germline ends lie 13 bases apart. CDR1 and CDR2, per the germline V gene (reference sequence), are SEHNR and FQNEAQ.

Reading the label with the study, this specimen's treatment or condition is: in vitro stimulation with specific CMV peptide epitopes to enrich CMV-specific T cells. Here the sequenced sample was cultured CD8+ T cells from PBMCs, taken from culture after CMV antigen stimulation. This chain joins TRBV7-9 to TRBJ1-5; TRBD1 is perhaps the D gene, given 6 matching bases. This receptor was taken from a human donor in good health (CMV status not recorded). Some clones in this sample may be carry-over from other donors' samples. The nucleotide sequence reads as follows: TGTGCCAGCAGCTTAGGGCCGGCAGGGGCCAATCAGCCCCAGCATTTT. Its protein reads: CASSLGPAGANQPQHF.